The 29 T cell receptor beta chains below were found in one sample sequenced in a study of blood T cell repertoires in COVID-19. TCRdb's table, derived via immunoSEQ multiplex PCR, lists solely in-frame clones and lacks some. The data contain tens of thousands of clones, roughly 81% of them singletons. The sequencing sample was made of peripheral blood. The receptors derive from a woman in her sixties or seventies with acute or convalescent COVID-19.

This clone was seen a single time. The chain carries TRBV30 and TRBJ2-3; D might be TRBD1 (5 bases). V was shortened by 1 base and J by 2 bases, with 13 bases between the two germline ends. The CDR3 runs to 15 residues. Germline CDR1 and CDR2: GTSNPN and SVGIG (reference sequence). The CDR3 nucleotides read TGTGCCTGGAGTGAGATGGACACCTTCACAGATACGCAGTATTTT. The encoded protein is CAWSEMDTFTDTQYF.

CDR3 loop: CASSLLGTGYEQFF. CDR3 sequence (DNA): TGTGCCAGCAGCCTCCTCGGGACAGGGTATGAGCAGTTCTTC. The rearrangement links TRBV5-5 to TRBJ2-1, with 9 bases that match TRBD1. The V and J ends lost 4 bases and 8 bases, in that order; junction bases with no gene match: 7. CDR1 is SGHKS and CDR2 is YYEKEE in the germline V gene (reference sequence). The CDR3 is 14 amino acids.

This clone was counted only a few times. The chain uses TRBV12-5 and TRBJ2-1; D unclear. V lost 1 base and J lost 9, with 10 bases in between. Germline-derived CDR1 and CDR2 are LGHNT and FRNRAP. CDR3 size: 13 residues. The CDR3 region is CASGLGRLGEQFF. CDR3 DNA: TGTGCTAGTGGTTTGGGCCGACTGGGTGAGCAGTTCTTC.

The rearrangement uses TRBV7-6 and TRBJ2-7; 9 nucleotides agree with TRBD1. Germline assignment: CDR1 SGHVS and CDR2 FNYEAQ. Trimming removed 0 bases from V and 5 bases from J; junction bases left unmatched: 5. This CDR3 has 15 amino acids. This chain's CDR3 is CASSLARGQGNEQYF. Written as DNA, the CDR3 is TGTGCCAGCAGCTTAGCGAGGGGACAGGGCAACGAGCAGTACTTC. Drawing the rest from reference TRBV7-6 and TRBJ2-7, the complete variable domain is GAGVSQSPRYKVTKRGQDVALRCDPISGHVSLYWYRQALGQGPEFLTYFNYEAQQDKSGLPNDRFSAERPEGSISTLTIQRTEQRDSAMYRCASSLARGQGNEQYFGPGTRLTVT.

The chain uses TRBV5-1 and TRBJ2-2; 10 positions match TRBD1. CDR1 is SGHRS, CDR2 YFSETQ, per germline. V lost 5 bases and J lost 3; bases outside the gene matches: 7. The CDR3 loop spans 16 amino acids. CDR3 in amino acids: CASRHPGTGDTGELFF. CDR3 sequence (DNA): TGCGCCAGCAGGCATCCCGGGACAGGGGACACCGGGGAGCTGTTTTTT. Looking up the rest from reference TRBV5-1 and TRBJ2-2 gives the full variable domain: KAGVTQTPRYLIKTRGQQVTLSCSPISGHRSVSWYQQTPGQGLQFLFEYFSETQRNKGNFPGRFSGRQFSNSRSEMNVSTLELGDSALYLCASRHPGTGDTGELFFGEGSRLTVL.

This rearrangement joins TRBV19 to TRBJ1-6, with TRBD1 identical over 11 bases. V lost 2 bases, J lost 9 bases, and 6 bases stayed unmatched. The CDR3 totals 16 residues. Germline values: CDR1 LNHDA, CDR2 SQIVND (reference sequence). CDR3 in DNA: TGTGCCAGTAGTATACCCGGACAGGGGGCGGGTTCACCCCTCCACTTT. Translating it yields CASSIPGQGAGSPLHF.

In its sample, this clone was seen once. The gene calls are TRBV7-2 and TRBJ1-3; TRBD1 aligns across 10 bases. Germline V CDR1 and CDR2: SGHTA, FQGNSA. V was clipped by 4 bases and J by 3 bases; unmatched bases: 6. This CDR3 is built from 16 residues. CDR3 residues: CASSSRQGALGNTIYF. The CDR3 bases are TGTGCCAGCAGCTCCCGACAGGGGGCTCTTGGAAACACCATATATTTT.

This clone has a single count. This sequence joins TRBV14 and TRBJ1-2, with 8 bases aligning to TRBD1. Germline lookup yields CDR1 SGHDN and CDR2 FVKESK. There are 14 residues in the CDR3. V shed 1 base and J 8 bases; nucleotides not matched to a gene: 6. The CDR3 spells CASSQVAGGWGYTF. DNA of the CDR3: TGTGCCAGCAGCCAAGTTGCAGGGGGCTGGGGCTACACCTTC.

This chain links TRBV2 with TRBJ1-5; unclear D gene. Germline-derived CDR1 and CDR2 are SNHLY and FYNNEI. The germline V and J ends were trimmed by 4 bases and 4 bases, with 11 bases remaining between them. The length of the CDR3 is 14 residues. The CDR3 loop reads CASSGEGGNQPQHF. CDR3 nucleotides: TGTGCCAGCAGTGGGGAAGGCGGGAATCAGCCCCAGCATTTT.

This chain joins TRBV3-1 (or the pseudogene TRBV3-2) and TRBJ2-1; perhaps TRBD1 as D (6 bases). This CDR3 spans 13 amino acids. CDR1 and CDR2 (germline): LGHDT, YNNKEL (reference sequence). V was shortened by 6 bases and J by 3 bases, with 9 bases between the two germline ends. CDR3 loop: CASRFRGYNEQFF. The CDR3 bases are TGTGCCAGCAGATTCAGGGGCTACAATGAGCAGTTCTTC.

The chain joins TRBV11-2 to TRBJ2-4, with 8 bases lining up with TRBD1. J was trimmed by 7 bases and V by 5 bases; bases with no gene match: 7. This CDR3 has 14 residues. Germline CDR1 is SGHAT and CDR2 is FQNNGV. CDR3 in amino acids: CASSPGQGENIQYF. The CDR3 region has the DNA TGTGCCAGCAGCCCCGGACAGGGCGAGAACATTCAGTACTTC.

The chain is built from TRBV28 and TRBJ1-4, with 10 bases identical to TRBD1. The CDR3 extends over 15 amino acids. Trimming at V came to 2 bases and at J to 8 bases, leaving 5 bases not matched to a gene. Germline CDR1 MDHEN, CDR2 SYDVKM. The CDR3 DNA is TGTGCCAGCAGTTTAGGGGGACAGGGGAAAGAAAAACTGTTTTTT. This sequence encodes CASSLGGQGKEKLFF. Drawing the rest from reference TRBV28 and TRBJ1-4, the complete variable domain is DVKVTQSSRYLVKRTGEKVFLECVQDMDHENMFWYRQDPGLGLRLIYFSYDVKMKEKGDIPEGYSVSREKKERFSLILESASTNQTSMYLCASSLGGQGKEKLFFGSGTQLSVL.

The rearrangement links TRBV10-3 to TRBJ1-1; possibly TRBD1 for D (5 bases). Per the germline V gene, CDR1 is ENHRY and CDR2 is SYGVKD. The CDR3 loop spans 13 amino acids. The ends were cut back, 6 bases at V and 5 bases at J, with 13 bases in the middle. Here the CDR3 reads CAIRAGHETEAFF. CDR3 nucleotide sequence: TGTGCCATCAGAGCCGGACATGAGACTGAAGCTTTCTTT.

The genes are TRBV13 and TRBJ2-1; 9 bases line up with TRBD2. In germline, CDR1 is PRHDT, CDR2 FYEKMQ (reference sequence). There are 14 residues in the CDR3. After removal of 8 bases from V and 9 bases from J, the junction contained 11 bases not matched to a gene. In DNA, the CDR3 is TGTGCCAGCCGTCTATTAGCGGGAGTGGGTGAGCAGTTCTTC. This encodes CASRLLAGVGEQFF.

J is TRBJ1-2 and V is TRBV28; D uncertain. Germline CDR1 and CDR2: MDHEN and SYDVKM. The CDR3 is made up of 15 amino acids. V lost 6 bases, J lost 4 bases, and 18 bases lay in between. CDR3 sequence (DNA): TGTGCCAGCAGCCGGCCTGGGGAGGCCAGCTATGGCTACACCTTC. Translating it yields CASSRPGEASYGYTF.

The genes are TRBV29-1 and TRBJ2-3; D ambiguous. Germline assignment: CDR1 SQVTM and CDR2 ANQGSEA. Trimming removed 8 bases from V and 3 bases from J, with 15 bases in between. CDR3 length: 13 amino acids. The CDR3 sequence: CSQSGFGTDTQYF. The CDR3 DNA reads TGCAGCCAATCCGGGTTCGGGACAGATACGCAGTATTTT.

The chain recombines TRBV6-1 with TRBJ1-5; perhaps TRBD1 as D (5 bases). V was pared by 3 bases and J by 8 bases, with 11 bases between. CDR1 is MNHNS, CDR2 SASEGT, per germline. The CDR3 spans 13 residues. In DNA, the CDR3 is TGTGCCAGCAGTGAGGAAGGGGTGAAGCCCCAGCATTTT. It translates to CASSEEGVKPQHF.

To note about this clone: This may stem from a read error, because a much larger clone lies one nucleotide away. The chain combines TRBV3-1 (or the pseudogene TRBV3-2) with TRBJ2-7; TRBD1 aligns across 10 bases. The CDR3 sequence is 16 residues long. V lost 3 bases, J lost 3 bases, and 8 bases stayed unmatched. CDR1 is LGHDT and CDR2 is YNNKEL in the germline V gene (reference sequence). CDR3 coding DNA: TGTGCCAGCAGCCATATACCGGGACAGGGGAGCTACGAGCAGTACTTC. Its translation is CASSHIPGQGSYEQYF.

The chain is built from TRBV29-1 and TRBJ2-7; 9 nucleotides match TRBD1. Trimming removed 0 bases from V and 5 bases from J; junction bases left unmatched: 5. Germline CDR1 reads SQVTM; CDR2 reads ANQGSEA. The CDR3 runs 14 residues. The CDR3 is CSVEETGGHNEQYF. DNA of the CDR3: TGCAGCGTTGAAGAGACAGGGGGGCACAACGAGCAGTACTTC.

This clone was seen a single time. This chain joins TRBV27 and TRBJ1-1, with 9 bases lining up with TRBD1. V shed 6 bases, J shed 0 bases, and the junction held 17 bases outside the gene matches. This CDR3 has 19 amino acids. Germline assignment: CDR1 MNHEY and CDR2 SMNVEV (reference sequence). The CDR3 coding sequence is TGTGCCAGCAGATCCGGGACAGGGAGTATGCGGGGATTGAACACTGAAGCTTTCTTT. Protein product: CASRSGTGSMRGLNTEAFF.

V usage is TRBV7-9 and J usage is TRBJ2-5, with TRBD1 as a possible D gene (6 bases). This CDR3 comprises 15 residues. V shed 5 bases and J shed 5 bases, with 18 bases lying between them. Germline loops: CDR1 SEHNR, CDR2 FQNEAQ (reference sequence). The CDR3 DNA reads as TGTGCCAGCAGCCAATTACAGGGTATAAGGGAGACCCAGTACTTC. It translates to CASSQLQGIRETQYF.

This clone was seen once. The chain is built from TRBV6-5 and TRBJ1-5; maybe TRBD1 (5 bases). Trimming removed 6 bases at V and 4 bases at J, with 13 bases between. The CDR3 has 14 residues. Germline assignment: CDR1 MNHEY and CDR2 SVGAGI. CDR3 amino acids: CASRLTAINQPQHF. The CDR3 nucleotides read TGTGCCAGCAGATTGACAGCAATAAATCAGCCCCAGCATTTT.

As to this clone: At one of its ends the junction is not consistent with the germline gene, which may arise from a read error. The chain joins TRBV7-7 to TRBJ2-1; TRBD1 might be the D (6 bases). There are 13 residues in the CDR3. Germline CDR1 and CDR2: SSHAT and FNYEAQ (reference sequence). The chain's CDR3 is CASSSVRGNEQFF. The CDR3 DNA reads TGTGCTAGCAGCTCGGTGAGGGGGAATGAGCAGTTCTTC. Full variable domain (outside the CDR3, taken from reference TRBV7-7 and TRBJ2-1): GAGVSQSPRYKVTKRGQDVTLRCDPISSHATLYWYQQALGQGPEFLTYFNYEAQPDKSGLPSDRFSAERPEGSISTLTIQRTEQRDSAMYRCASSSVRGNEQFFGPGTRLTVL.

The chain recombines TRBV30 with TRBJ1-6; TRBD1 is a possible D gene (5 bases). Germline CDR1 and CDR2: GTSNPN and SVGIG (reference sequence). CDR3 length equals 16 residues. The ends were cut back, 2 bases at V and 8 bases at J, with 19 bases in the middle. In DNA, the CDR3 is TGTGCCTGGAGTTCAAAGGGATCGGGGGGACATTCACCCCTCCACTTT. Amino acids: CAWSSKGSGGHSPLHF.

The V and J genes are TRBV19 and TRBJ2-6, with 9 bases fitting TRBD1. The germline CDR1 and CDR2 sequences are LNHDA and SQIVND (reference sequence). The trim removed 5 bases at V and 10 bases at J, leaving 9 bases unmatched. The CDR3 consists of 15 residues. The CDR3 loop reads CASSAGTGKGNVLTF. Written as DNA, the CDR3 is TGTGCCAGTAGTGCAGGGACAGGGAAAGGTAACGTCCTGACTTTC.

The CDR3 region has the DNA TGTGCCAGCAGCGGTAGAGGGGGGGGCTACGAGCAGTACTTC. Amino acids: CASSGRGGGYEQYF. The chain links TRBV5-6 to TRBJ2-7; D might be TRBD2 (7 bases). With 4 bases removed from V and 3 bases from J, the gap between germline ends came to 14 bases. CDR3 length equals 14 residues. CDR1 is SGHDT and CDR2 is YYEEEE in the germline V gene.

This clone has only one observation. The chain recombines TRBV14 with TRBJ1-5; 10 nucleotides align to TRBD1. The CDR3 totals 17 residues. The V gene's germline CDR1 is SGHDN and CDR2 FVKESK. V dropped 1 base and J dropped 3; count of bases not matched to a gene: 6. Written as DNA, the CDR3 is TGTGCCAGCAGCCAAGTATGGGGACAGGGGTACAATCAGCCCCAGCATTTT. Protein: CASSQVWGQGYNQPQHF.

The chain joins TRBV28 to TRBJ2-1; a weak D match, TRBD2 (6 bases). Germline CDR1 reads MDHEN; CDR2 reads SYDVKM. V gave up 8 bases and J gave up 5 bases, with 22 bases separating them. The length of the CDR3 is 16 residues. CDR3 sequence reads: CASGGTLGSGDNEQFF. CDR3 coding DNA: TGTGCCAGCGGCGGGACCCTGGGGTCTGGGGACAATGAGCAGTTCTTC.

The J gene is TRBJ1-1, the V gene TRBV6-5; D remains unclear. The CDR3 totals 14 residues. V lost 8 bases and J lost 0, with 13 bases in between. The germline CDR1 and CDR2 sequences are MNHEY and SVGAGI. In DNA, the CDR3 is TGTGCCAGCTCGAAACCGGGGATGAACACTGAAGCTTTCTTT. Residues: CASSKPGMNTEAFF.